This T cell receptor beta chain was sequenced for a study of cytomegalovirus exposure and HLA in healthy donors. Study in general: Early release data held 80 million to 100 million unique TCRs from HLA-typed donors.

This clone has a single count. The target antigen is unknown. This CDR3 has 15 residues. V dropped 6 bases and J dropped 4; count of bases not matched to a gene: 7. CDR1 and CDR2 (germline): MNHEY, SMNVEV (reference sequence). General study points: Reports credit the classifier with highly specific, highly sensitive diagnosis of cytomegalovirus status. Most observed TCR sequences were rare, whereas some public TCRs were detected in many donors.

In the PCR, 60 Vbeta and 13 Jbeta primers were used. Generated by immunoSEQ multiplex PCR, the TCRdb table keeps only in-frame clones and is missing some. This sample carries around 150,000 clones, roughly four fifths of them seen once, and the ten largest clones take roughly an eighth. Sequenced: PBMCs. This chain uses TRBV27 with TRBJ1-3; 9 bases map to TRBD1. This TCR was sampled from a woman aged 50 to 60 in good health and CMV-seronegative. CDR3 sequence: CASSLQGAQGNTIYF. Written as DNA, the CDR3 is TGTGCCAGCAGCCTACAGGGGGCGCAAGGAAACACCATATATTTT.